Below, 18 T cell receptor beta chains from the same sample are listed, as sequenced in a study of Graves' ophthalmopathy and Graves' hyperthyroidism. Using RNA transcripts, the TCR beta CDR3 regions were amplified. Second-round multiplex PCR came after a first-round RT-PCR that employed HTBI primers. MiXCR was run by TCRdb on the multiplex PCR reads, yielding one entry per CDR3 protein. The table includes just over 600,000 distinct CDR3 sequences, approximately 22% detected once. The sequenced material came from peripheral blood. The receptors shown here come from a young woman with stable Graves' hyperthyroidism. Some clones in this sample may be carry-over from other donors' samples.

The chain couples TRBV19 to TRBJ1-5, with D possibly matching TRBD1 (6 bases). CDR1 and CDR2 from the germline V gene are LNHDA and SQIVND (reference sequence). V dropped 9 bases and J dropped 5 bases, with 17 bases sitting between them. This CDR3 is built from 14 residues. The CDR3 DNA is TGTGCCAGCAGTTACGCCAGGGGAGATCAGCCCCAGCATTTT. This sequence encodes CASSYARGDQPQHF.

Many counts were recorded for this clonotype. The CDR3 DNA follows: TGTGCCAGCAGGTCCTCGGTAGCCTACGAGCAGTACTTC. Encoded protein: CASRSSVAYEQYF. This sequence joins TRBV28 and TRBJ2-7; D not resolved. Deletions cut 6 bases from V and 2 bases from J, with 11 bases between. This CDR3 comprises 13 residues. Looked up from germline, CDR1 is MDHEN and CDR2 is SYDVKM.

The chain employs TRBV12-3 or TRBV12-4 and TRBJ2-7; 9 bases match TRBD1. This CDR3 has 14 residues. The junction had 12 bases not matched to a gene; V was cut back by 9 bases and J by 6 bases. The chain's CDR3 is CASSMGDRAGEQYF. DNA for the CDR3: TGTGCCAGTAGTATGGGGGACAGGGCCGGCGAGCAGTACTTC.

This clonotype was seen just once. CDR3 sequence reads: CASSEGEVATEAFF. For the CDR3, the DNA is TGTGCCAGCAGTGAAGGGGAGGTGGCCACTGAAGCTTTCTTT. The V call is TRBV6-1, the J call TRBJ1-1; D gene ambiguous. CDR3 size: 14 residues. V was trimmed by 1 base and J by 4 bases, leaving 10 bases between them. The germline CDR1 and CDR2 sequences are MNHNS and SASEGT.

This clonotype has a count of ten or more. The CDR3 spells CSAEGRSNYGYTF. The CDR3 nucleotides read TGCAGTGCTGAGGGACGGTCTAACTATGGCTACACCTTC. The chain uses TRBV20-1 and TRBJ1-2, with D perhaps TRBD1 (5 bases). The CDR3 has 13 amino acids. The V and J ends lost 5 bases and 0 bases respectively, with 10 bases between them. The germline V gene encodes CDR1 DFQATT and CDR2 SNEGSKA (reference sequence).

J is TRBJ2-2 and V is TRBV2; no clear D gene. The V end was cut by 1 base, the J end by 8 bases, with 11 bases between. CDR1 is SNHLY and CDR2 is FYNNEI in the germline V gene. The CDR3 extends over 14 amino acids. CDR3 residues: CASSEVDKTGELFF. CDR3 bases: TGTGCCAGCAGTGAAGTCGACAAGACGGGGGAGCTGTTTTTT.

The rearrangement joins TRBV6-1 to TRBJ2-7; 7 bases fit TRBD1. The CDR3 contains 12 residues. Germline assignment: CDR1 MNHNS and CDR2 SASEGT. The junction had 9 bases not matched to a gene; V was cut back by 7 bases and J by 9 bases. For the CDR3, the DNA is TGTGCCAGCACCCGGAGACAGGGTAGGCAGTACTTC. Residues: CASTRRQGRQYF.

This clonotype has at least ten counts. V and J are TRBV6-5 and TRBJ2-7; 10 bases fit TRBD2. Germline-derived CDR1 and CDR2 are MNHEY and SVGAGI. Trimming cost V 5 bases and J 6 bases; bases outside gene matches: 7. The length of the CDR3 is 14 residues. CDR3 loop: CASSQLAGVAEQYF. In DNA, the CDR3 is TGTGCCAGCAGTCAGCTAGCGGGGGTCGCCGAGCAGTACTTC.

This clonotype occurred many times. The J gene is TRBJ1-5, the V gene TRBV12-3 or TRBV12-4; D is perhaps TRBD1 (6 bases). The CDR3 totals 13 residues. V shed 6 bases and J shed 2 bases, with 8 bases lying between them. In DNA form, the CDR3 reads TGTGCCAGCAGAGAGGGGGGCAATCAGCCCCAGCATTTT. Translation: CASREGGNQPQHF.

The chain is built from TRBV20-1 and TRBJ2-7; possibly TRBD2 for D (5 bases). CDR3 length: 13 amino acids. The V end lost 6 bases, the J end lost 4 bases, and 16 bases lay between the germline ends. Germline CDR1 reads DFQATT; CDR2 reads SNEGSKA (reference sequence). CDR3 amino acids: CSALLDLGYEQYF. CDR3 nucleotide sequence: TGCAGTGCACTACTGGACTTAGGTTACGAGCAGTACTTC.

CDR3 coding DNA: TGTGCCAGCAGACGCAGGACAGGGGGCGACAATCAGCCCCAGCATTTT. It is translated as CASRRRTGGDNQPQHF. The chain has TRBV2 and TRBJ1-5, with 11 bases fitting TRBD1. CDR1 is SNHLY and CDR2 is FYNNEI in the germline V gene. The CDR3 covers 16 residues. With V trimmed by 6 bases and J by 3 bases, 7 bases remained unmatched.

In its sample, this clonotype was seen many times. This rearrangement joins TRBV6-1 to TRBJ1-2; D not resolved. V was cut by 1 base and J by 3 bases, with 6 bases left in between. CDR1 MNHNS and CDR2 SASEGT come from the germline V gene. CDR3 size: 13 residues. The CDR3 DNA reads as TGTGCCAGCAGTGAAGAAGGGTACTATGGCTACACCTTC. Its protein product is CASSEEGYYGYTF.

The rearrangement links TRBV7-2 to TRBJ2-2, with 9 bases matching TRBD2. CDR1 is SGHTA, CDR2 FQGNSA, per germline. The CDR3 extends over 15 amino acids. J lost 6 bases, V lost 1 base, and 3 bases had no gene match. CDR3 loop: CASSLGAGGAGELFF. CDR3 DNA: TGTGCCAGCAGCTTAGGAGCGGGGGGAGCCGGGGAGCTGTTTTTT.

The V call is TRBV6-1, the J call TRBJ1-1; D gene ambiguous. V lost 2 bases and J lost 5, with 9 bases in between. The CDR3 is 13 residues long. CDR1 and CDR2 (germline): MNHNS, SASEGT. This CDR3 is CASSEWGPTEAFF. As DNA, the CDR3 is TGTGCCAGCAGTGAATGGGGTCCTACTGAAGCTTTCTTT.

This clonotype was counted ten times or more. A read error may produce the germline difference seen at one junction end. The chain has TRBV5-1 and TRBJ2-5; D is possibly TRBD1 (7 bases). This CDR3 spans 14 amino acids. The germline V gene has CDR1 SGHRS and CDR2 YFSETQ. The DNA for the CDR3 is TGTGCCAGCAGTTTCGGAGGGGGCCAGGAGACCCAGTACTTC. Translating it yields CASSFGGGQETQYF.

In its sample, this clonotype was seen many times. This chain connects TRBV11-2 to TRBJ1-2; 9 positions agree with TRBD1. From germline, CDR1 is SGHAT and CDR2 FQNNGV. This CDR3 region has 16 residues. V shed 1 base, J shed 3 bases, and the junction held 6 bases outside the gene matches. This CDR3 reads CASSLVQDRGHYGYTF. CDR3 coding DNA: TGTGCCAGCAGCTTAGTCCAGGACAGGGGTCACTATGGCTACACCTTC.

This chain joins TRBV20-1 and TRBJ2-4, with 7 bases aligning to TRBD1. J lost 6 bases, V lost 1 base, and 9 bases had no gene match. This CDR3 contains 15 residues. Germline V gene sequence: CDR1 DFQATT, CDR2 SNEGSKA (reference sequence). The CDR3 is CSARVTGRTGNIQYF. CDR3 nucleotides: TGCAGTGCTAGAGTAACGGGCAGGACAGGAAACATTCAGTACTTC.

The table lists this clonotype with a count of one. The gene calls are TRBV20-1 and TRBJ2-5; D might be TRBD2 (6 bases). The V end was cut by 4 bases, the J end by 5 bases, with 11 bases between. CDR1 DFQATT and CDR2 SNEGSKA come from the germline V gene (reference sequence). CDR3 length: 12 residues. The chain's CDR3 is CSAMRGVETQYF. CDR3 coding DNA: TGCAGTGCTATGCGGGGAGTGGAGACCCAGTACTTC.